This T cell receptor beta chain was observed in a study of CD8 T cells in ankylosing spondylitis. Regarding the study as a whole: Typical of ankylosing spondylitis blood, it appeared, was a TCR beta motif of under 10 highly homologous variants. Reactive arthritis synovial fluid and blood previously showed some of these motif variants. Significant enrichment of disease-linked clones was reportedly seen in matched ankylosing spondylitis synovial fluid. With a CD8+ phenotype, disease-linked clones were relatively rare in peripheral blood.

Germline CDR1 is MNHNS and CDR2 is SASEGT. Trimming cost V 6 bases and J 3 bases, with 14 bases left between them. This CDR3 is built from 14 residues. Quantitative molecular-barcoded 5'-RACE generated the TCR beta libraries. TCRdb re-called the 5' RACE reads through MiXCR, storing one row per CDR3 protein. The table includes around 440,000 distinct CDR3 sequences, about a sixth detected once. This clonotype was observed a handful of times. Antigen specificity is unknown. The sequence derives from a male donor with ankylosing spondylitis. The rearrangement uses TRBV6-1 and TRBJ1-1; TRBD1 is a possible D gene (5 bases). Specimen: blood, either unsorted or a sorted T cell fraction (not recorded which). The CDR3 DNA reads TGTGCCAGCAGGAATGGAGGGGCGGACACTGAAGCTTTCTTT. It yields the protein CASRNGGADTEAFF.